The clone carrying this TCR beta chain was observed many times. No antigen is known for it. This sample was taken from a study of T-cell memory formation after mild COVID-19. On the study more broadly: TCR clusters showed largely donor specificity.

Broader study findings: Memory from before infection featured some responding clones, which suggests cross-reactive memory joined. The study found contracting CD4+ clones mainly in CM and EM and contracting CD8+ clones in EMRA.

Trimming shortened V by 5 bases and J by 1 base, and 5 bases separated the two germline ends. The CDR3 runs 12 residues. From germline, CDR1 is SEHNR and CDR2 FQNEAQ (reference sequence). Constant-segment-primed 5'RACE gave TCR alpha and TCR beta cDNA libraries with sample barcodes and UMIs. MiXCR, applied by TCRdb to the 5' RACE reads, yields one record per CDR3 protein. The sample lists approximately 100,000 distinct CDR3 sequences; approximately 12% were seen once. Input material: PBMCs or a T cell subset sorted from them (not recorded which). V usage is TRBV7-9 and J usage is TRBJ2-5; D gene unclear. This receptor was obtained from a man between 18 and 29 years old who had mild COVID-19 (a few samples of this study predate the infection). Cell type and time point are not known. CDR3 bases: TGTGCCAGCAGCCCCATCCAAGAGACCCAGTACTTC. Its protein is CASSPIQETQYF.